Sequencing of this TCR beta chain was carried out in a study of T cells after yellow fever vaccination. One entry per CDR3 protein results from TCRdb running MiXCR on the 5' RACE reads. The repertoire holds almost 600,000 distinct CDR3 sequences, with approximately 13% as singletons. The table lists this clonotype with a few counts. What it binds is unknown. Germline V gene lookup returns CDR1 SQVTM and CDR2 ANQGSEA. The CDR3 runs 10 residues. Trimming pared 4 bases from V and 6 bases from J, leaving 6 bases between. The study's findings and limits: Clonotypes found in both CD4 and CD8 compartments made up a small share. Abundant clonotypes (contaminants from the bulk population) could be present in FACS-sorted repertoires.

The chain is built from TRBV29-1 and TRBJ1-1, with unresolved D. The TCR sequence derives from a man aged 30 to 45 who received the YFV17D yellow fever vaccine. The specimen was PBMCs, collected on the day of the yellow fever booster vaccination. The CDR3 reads CSVGVAEAFF. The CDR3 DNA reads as TGCAGCGTTGGGGTAGCTGAAGCTTTCTTT.